The present T cell receptor beta chain was sequenced within a study of blood T cell repertoires in COVID-19. Study overall: Material from acute and convalescent COVID-19 was sourced from the United States, Italy and Spain. From T cells, B-cell-depleted T cells, or PBMCs came the material, which was cDNA or gDNA.

The table came from immunoSEQ multiplex PCR; TCRdb's copy has only in-frame clones and leaves some out. The sample holds 200,000 or so clones, roughly 84% seen once. The CDR3 runs to 14 residues. V lost 7 bases, J lost 4 bases, and 16 bases lay in between. Germline V gene lookup returns CDR1 SEHNR and CDR2 FQNEAQ (reference sequence). The sample was peripheral blood. This chain links TRBV7-9 with TRBJ1-2; TRBD1 might be the D (6 bases). The clonotype originates from a man aged 35-49 years who had recovered from COVID-19. The CDR3 sequence is CASISAGTTYGYTF. The CDR3 nucleotides read TGTGCCAGCATATCTGCCGGGACAACCTATGGCTACACCTTC.